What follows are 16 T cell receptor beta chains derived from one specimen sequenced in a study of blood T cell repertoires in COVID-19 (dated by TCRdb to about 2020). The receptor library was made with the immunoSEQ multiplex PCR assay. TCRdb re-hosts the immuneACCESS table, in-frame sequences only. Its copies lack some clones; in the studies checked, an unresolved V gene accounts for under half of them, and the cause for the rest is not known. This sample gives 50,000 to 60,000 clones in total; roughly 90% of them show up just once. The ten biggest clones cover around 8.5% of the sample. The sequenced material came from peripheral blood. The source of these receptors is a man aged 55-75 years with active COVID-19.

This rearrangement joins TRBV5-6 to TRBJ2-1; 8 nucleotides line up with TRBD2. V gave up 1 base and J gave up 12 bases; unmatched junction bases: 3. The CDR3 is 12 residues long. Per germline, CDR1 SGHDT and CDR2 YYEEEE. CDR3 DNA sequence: TGTGCCAGCAGCTTGTGGGCGGGGGGGCAGTTCTTC. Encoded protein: CASSLWAGGQFF. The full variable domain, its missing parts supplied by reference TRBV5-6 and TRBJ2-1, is DAGVTQSPTHLIKTRGQQVTLRCSPKSGHDTVSWYQQALGQGPQFIFQYYEEEERQRGNFPDRFSGHQFPNYSSELNVNALLLGDSALYLCASSLWAGGQFFGPGTRLTVL.

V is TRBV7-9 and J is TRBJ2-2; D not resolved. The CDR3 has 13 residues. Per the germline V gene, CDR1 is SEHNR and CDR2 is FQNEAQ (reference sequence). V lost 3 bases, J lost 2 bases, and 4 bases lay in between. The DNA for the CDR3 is TGTGCCAGCAGCTTTAGCAACACCGGGGAGCTGTTTTTT. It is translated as CASSFSNTGELFF.

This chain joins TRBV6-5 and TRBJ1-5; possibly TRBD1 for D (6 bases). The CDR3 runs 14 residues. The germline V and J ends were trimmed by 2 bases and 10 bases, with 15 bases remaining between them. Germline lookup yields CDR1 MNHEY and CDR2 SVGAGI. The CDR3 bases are TGTGCCAGCAGTTACACGCAGGGGACGGGACCCCAGCATTTT. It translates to CASSYTQGTGPQHF.

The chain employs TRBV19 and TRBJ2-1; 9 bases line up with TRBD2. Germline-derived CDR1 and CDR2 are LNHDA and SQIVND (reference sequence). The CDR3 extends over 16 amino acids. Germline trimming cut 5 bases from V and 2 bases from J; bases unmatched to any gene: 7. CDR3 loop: CASSLLAGTAYNEQFF. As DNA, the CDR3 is TGTGCCAGTAGTCTCCTAGCGGGAACCGCCTACAATGAGCAGTTCTTC.

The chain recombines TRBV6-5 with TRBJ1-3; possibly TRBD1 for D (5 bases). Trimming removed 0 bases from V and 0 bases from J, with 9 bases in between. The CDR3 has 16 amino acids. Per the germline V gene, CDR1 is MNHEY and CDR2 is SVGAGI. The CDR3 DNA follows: TGTGCCAGCAGTTACTCGAACAGGCTCTCTGGAAACACCATATATTTT. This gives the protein CASSYSNRLSGNTIYF.

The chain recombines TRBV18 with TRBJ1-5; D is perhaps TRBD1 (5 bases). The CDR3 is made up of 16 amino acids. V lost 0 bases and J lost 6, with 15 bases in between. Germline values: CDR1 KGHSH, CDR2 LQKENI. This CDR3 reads CASSPPMLGVTQPQHF. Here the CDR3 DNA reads TGTGCCAGCTCACCACCGATGCTAGGGGTAACTCAGCCCCAGCATTTT.

The CDR3 is CASSLLGRGADNEQFF. The CDR3 DNA reads TGTGCCAGCAGCTTACTCGGGCGTGGGGCGGACAATGAGCAGTTCTTC. This sequence joins TRBV7-3 and TRBJ2-1, with D possibly being TRBD1 (5 bases). Trimming left V 2 bases short and J 5 bases short, with 16 bases between. The length of the CDR3 is 16 residues. Germline lookup yields CDR1 SGHTA and CDR2 FQGTGA. The entire variable domain, with the rest obtained from reference TRBV7-3 and TRBJ2-1, is as follows: GAGVSQTPSNKVTEKGKYVELRCDPISGHTALYWYRQSLGQGPEFLIYFQGTGAADDSGLPNDRFFAVRPEGSVSTLKIQRTERGDSAVYLCASSLLGRGADNEQFFGPGTRLTVL.

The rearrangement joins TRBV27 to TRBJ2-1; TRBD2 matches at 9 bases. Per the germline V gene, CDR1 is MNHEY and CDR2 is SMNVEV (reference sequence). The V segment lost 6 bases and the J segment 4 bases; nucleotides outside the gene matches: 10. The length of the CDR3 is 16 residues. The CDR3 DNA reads TGTGCCAGCAGCTTGGGAGGGACTAGCCCTTACAATGAGCAGTTCTTC. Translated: CASSLGGTSPYNEQFF.

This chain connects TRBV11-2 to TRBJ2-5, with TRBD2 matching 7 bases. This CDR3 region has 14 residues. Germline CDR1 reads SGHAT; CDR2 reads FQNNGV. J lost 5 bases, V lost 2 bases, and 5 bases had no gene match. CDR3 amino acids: CASSLTDGGETQYF. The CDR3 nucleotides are TGTGCCAGCAGCTTAACCGACGGGGGGGAGACCCAGTACTTC.

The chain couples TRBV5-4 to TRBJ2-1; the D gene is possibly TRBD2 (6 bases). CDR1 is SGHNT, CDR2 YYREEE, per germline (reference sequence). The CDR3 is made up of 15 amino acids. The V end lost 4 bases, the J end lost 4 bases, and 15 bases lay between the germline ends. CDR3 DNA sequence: TGTGCCAGCAGCCGGAGCGGGTCAAGGTACAATGAGCAGTTCTTC. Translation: CASSRSGSRYNEQFF.

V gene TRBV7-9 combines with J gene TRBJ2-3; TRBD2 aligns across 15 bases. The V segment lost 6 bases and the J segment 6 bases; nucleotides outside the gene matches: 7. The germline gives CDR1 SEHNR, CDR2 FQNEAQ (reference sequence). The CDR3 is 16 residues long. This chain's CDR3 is CASRLGLAGGMDTQYF. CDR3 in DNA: TGTGCCAGCAGGCTTGGACTAGCGGGAGGGATGGATACGCAGTATTTT.

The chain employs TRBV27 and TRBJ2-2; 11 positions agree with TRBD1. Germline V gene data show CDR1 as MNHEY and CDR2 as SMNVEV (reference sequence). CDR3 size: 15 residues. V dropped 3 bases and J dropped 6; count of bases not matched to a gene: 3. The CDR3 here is CASSFWGQGAGELFF. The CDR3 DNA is TGTGCCAGCAGTTTCTGGGGACAGGGGGCCGGGGAGCTGTTTTTT.

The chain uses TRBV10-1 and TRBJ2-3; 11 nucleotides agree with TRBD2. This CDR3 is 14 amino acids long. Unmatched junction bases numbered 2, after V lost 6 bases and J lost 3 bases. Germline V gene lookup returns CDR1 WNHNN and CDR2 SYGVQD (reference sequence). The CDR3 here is CASSPSGRTDTQYF. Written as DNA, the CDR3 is TGCGCCAGCAGCCCTAGCGGGAGGACAGATACGCAGTATTTT.

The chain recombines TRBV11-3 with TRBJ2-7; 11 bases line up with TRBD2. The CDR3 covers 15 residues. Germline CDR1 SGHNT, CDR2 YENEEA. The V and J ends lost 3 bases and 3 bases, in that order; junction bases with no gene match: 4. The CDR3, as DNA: TGTGCCAGCAGCTTGGCCGGGACTAGCGGCTACGAGCAGTACTTC. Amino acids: CASSLAGTSGYEQYF.

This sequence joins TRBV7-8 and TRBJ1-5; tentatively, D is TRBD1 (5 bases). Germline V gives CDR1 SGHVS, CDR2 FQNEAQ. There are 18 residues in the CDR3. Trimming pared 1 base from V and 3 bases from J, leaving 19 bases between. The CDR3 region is CASSLGRRVGRNNQPQHF. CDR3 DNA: TGTGCCAGCAGCTTAGGGCGGAGGGTGGGGCGCAACAATCAGCCCCAGCATTTT.

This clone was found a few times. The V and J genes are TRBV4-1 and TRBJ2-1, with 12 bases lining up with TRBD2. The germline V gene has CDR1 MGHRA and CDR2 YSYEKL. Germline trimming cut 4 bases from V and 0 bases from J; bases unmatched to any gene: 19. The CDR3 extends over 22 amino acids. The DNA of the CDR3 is TGCGCCAGCAGCCGCCTCATAGGTGGGCTGCTAGCGGGAGGGCCCTCCTACAATGAGCAGTTCTTC. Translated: CASSRLIGGLLAGGPSYNEQFF.